The 19 T cell receptor beta chains in this list originate from one sample, sequenced in a study of CD4+ T cells in melanoma. Only in-frame clones appear in the TCRdb table, and some are missing; sequencing was by immunoSEQ multiplex PCR. The data contain more than 10,000 clones, roughly two thirds of them seen just once; the ten biggest clones take up 13% to 15%. The specimen sequenced was cells from a culture (not recorded whether cultured in vitro). These receptors came from a human donor with melanoma.

Comments on this clone: At one boundary the junction diverges from the germline segment, which might be a read error. This rearrangement joins TRBV29-1 to TRBJ2-5; no firm D call. CDR1 SQVTM and CDR2 ANQGSEA come from the germline V gene. The CDR3 runs to 13 residues. CDR3 sequence reads: CSVDGHQQVTQYF. CDR3 nucleotides: TGCAGCGTTGACGGGCACCAACAAGTGACCCAGTACTTC.

This clone was seen a few times. The J gene is TRBJ2-7, the V gene TRBV6-1; D gene ambiguous. The germline V gene encodes CDR1 MNHNS and CDR2 SASEGT. V lost 2 bases, J lost 2 bases, and 7 bases lay in between. This CDR3 spans 13 amino acids. In nucleotides, the CDR3 is TGTGCCAGCAGTGAACAGATCCCCTACGAGCAGTACTTC. This translates into CASSEQIPYEQYF.

This chain links TRBV11-1 with TRBJ2-1, with a tentative D call TRBD2 (5 bases). Germline V gene data show CDR1 as SGHAT and CDR2 as FQDESV (reference sequence). The CDR3 loop spans 16 amino acids. V was cut by 7 bases and J by 7 bases, with 23 bases left in between. CDR3: CASKWRVDSFWNEQFF. The CDR3 coding sequence is TGTGCCAGCAAATGGCGGGTTGATTCTTTTTGGAATGAGCAGTTCTTC. The full variable domain, in which reference TRBV11-1 and TRBJ2-1 provide the parts outside the CDR3, is EAEVAQSPRYKITEKSQAVAFWCDPISGHATLYWYRQILGQGPELLVQFQDESVVDDSQLPKDRFSAERLKGVDSTLKIQPAELGDSAMYLCASKWRVDSFWNEQFFGPGTRLTVL.

The chain combines TRBV5-5 with TRBJ1-1, with D unresolved. Germline lookup yields CDR1 SGHKS and CDR2 YYEKEE (reference sequence). This CDR3 has 14 residues. The ends were cut back, 2 bases at V and 0 bases at J, with 8 bases in the middle. The chain's CDR3 is CASSFQRLNTEAFF. CDR3 nucleotide sequence: TGTGCCAGCAGCTTTCAGCGATTGAACACTGAAGCTTTCTTT.

This clone was found once. This chain connects TRBV7-3 to TRBJ1-1; 8 bases map to TRBD1. The CDR3 extends over 16 amino acids. Germline V CDR1 and CDR2: SGHTA, FQGTGA. V trimming: 2 bases; J trimming: 7 bases; junction bases outside the gene matches: 12. CDR3 bases: TGTGCCAGCAGCTTAGTCGGGGGCGGACAGGGACTTGAAGCTTTCTTT. Its protein product is CASSLVGGGQGLEAFF.

The rearrangement uses TRBV6-1 and TRBJ1-4; D remains ambiguous. The CDR3 is made up of 15 amino acids. Germline lookup yields CDR1 MNHNS and CDR2 SASEGT. The ends were cut back, 9 bases at V and 0 bases at J, with 14 bases in the middle. In DNA form, the CDR3 reads TGTGCCAGTTGCGAGTACGGGGCAACTAATGAAAAACTGTTTTTT. As protein: CASCEYGATNEKLFF.

This clone was recorded once. The rearrangement joins TRBV19 to TRBJ1-2, with 8 bases lining up with TRBD1. The CDR3 sequence is 16 residues long. Germline V gene sequence: CDR1 LNHDA, CDR2 SQIVND (reference sequence). With 6 bases clipped from V and 4 bases from J, the junction kept 13 bases outside the gene matches. The CDR3 reads CASRNTGTGDRYGYTF. In DNA, the CDR3 is TGTGCCAGTAGGAACACCGGGACAGGTGACCGCTATGGCTACACCTTC.

The V and J genes are TRBV5-1 and TRBJ2-1; 9 bases line up with TRBD2. CDR3 length: 15 residues. The junction had 4 bases not matched to a gene; V was cut back by 3 bases and J by 3 bases. Germline CDR1 SGHRS, CDR2 YFSETQ. The CDR3 here is CASSSRGGDYNEQFF. DNA for the CDR3: TGCGCCAGCAGCTCGCGGGGGGGCGACTACAATGAGCAGTTCTTC. Variable domain in full (rest from reference TRBV5-1 and TRBJ2-1): KAGVTQTPRYLIKTRGQQVTLSCSPISGHRSVSWYQQTPGQGLQFLFEYFSETQRNKGNFPGRFSGRQFSNSRSEMNVSTLELGDSALYLCASSSRGGDYNEQFFGPGTRLTVL.

The CDR3 spells CASSHFPDTQYF. The DNA of the CDR3 is TGTGCCAGCAGCCACTTCCCAGATACGCAGTATTTT. The chain uses TRBV14 and TRBJ2-3; D not certain. This CDR3 has 12 residues. V lost 3 bases and J lost 4, with 5 bases in between. Germline loops: CDR1 SGHDN, CDR2 FVKESK.

The V call is TRBV7-6, the J call TRBJ2-1; 7 bases are shared with TRBD2. The CDR3 has 13 amino acids. After removal of 5 bases from V and 7 bases from J, the junction contained 5 bases not matched to a gene. Per germline, CDR1 SGHVS and CDR2 FNYEAQ. Here the CDR3 reads CASSPDGGNEQFF. Here the CDR3 DNA reads TGTGCCAGCAGCCCAGACGGGGGGAATGAGCAGTTCTTC.

The chain recombines TRBV6-1 with TRBJ1-2; D might be TRBD1 (6 bases). V was shortened by 0 bases and J by 8 bases, with 16 bases between the two germline ends. Per the germline V gene, CDR1 is MNHNS and CDR2 is SASEGT. The CDR3 loop spans 15 amino acids. This CDR3 is CASSEALAGVYGYTF. DNA for the CDR3: TGTGCCAGCAGTGAAGCGCTGGCAGGGGTTTACGGCTACACCTTC.

This clone was detected a few times. The genes are TRBV10-1 and TRBJ2-1; maybe TRBD2 (7 bases). The CDR3 is made up of 14 amino acids. Germline V gene sequence: CDR1 WNHNN, CDR2 SYGVQD (reference sequence). Trimming took off 7 bases at V and 6 bases at J, with 16 bases between the two ends. The CDR3 region has the DNA TGCGCCAGCACCCCCGGGGGCGGGAGCAATGAGCAGTTCTTC. Translation gives CASTPGGGSNEQFF.

The V gene is TRBV19, the J gene TRBJ2-4; the match to TRBD2 covers 7 bases. V was clipped by 3 bases and J by 0 bases; unmatched bases: 17. Germline assignment: CDR1 LNHDA and CDR2 SQIVND (reference sequence). This CDR3 is built from 20 residues. The DNA of the CDR3 is TGTGCCAGTAGTATGAGGGAGGGACGGGCGACCCCCATAGCCAAAAACATTCAGTACTTC. Its translation is CASSMREGRATPIAKNIQYF.

The chain carries TRBV6-1 and TRBJ1-2; D gene uncertain. Germline CDR1 reads MNHNS; CDR2 reads SASEGT. Trimming took off 6 bases at V and 4 bases at J, with 12 bases between the two ends. The CDR3 is made up of 13 amino acids. In nucleotides, the CDR3 is TGTGCCAGCAGGCCCGAGTGGTTCTATGGCTACACCTTC. Translated: CASRPEWFYGYTF.

Here the CDR3 reads CASSPMGQNNYGYTF. The CDR3 nucleotides read TGTGCCAGCAGTCCGATGGGACAGAACAACTATGGCTACACCTTC. The chain couples TRBV6-5 to TRBJ1-2, with TRBD1 matching over 7 bases. V was pared by 5 bases and J by 2 bases, with 8 bases of the junction left unmatched. Per the germline V gene, CDR1 is MNHEY and CDR2 is SVGAGI. The CDR3 extends over 15 amino acids.

The chain uses TRBV2 and TRBJ1-2; D unresolved. The CDR3 sequence is 14 residues long. Trimming left V 1 base short and J 4 bases short, with 10 bases between. Germline values: CDR1 SNHLY, CDR2 FYNNEI. This CDR3 reads CASSEVSMLYGYTF. The CDR3 DNA reads TGTGCCAGCAGTGAAGTTAGCATGCTCTATGGCTACACCTTC.

This clone occurred once. The V gene is TRBV4-1, the J gene TRBJ2-5; D is ambiguous. Germline V lookup: CDR1 MGHRA, CDR2 YSYEKL. Trimming took 3 bases from V and 5 from J, leaving 10 bases between them. CDR3 size: 13 residues. The CDR3 DNA is TGCGCCAGCAGCCAGCCATATTTGGAGACCCAGTACTTC. It encodes CASSQPYLETQYF.

This clone has just one count. The CDR3, as DNA: TGTGCCAGTACCACAGGGACCTCGGAGACCCAGTACTTC. Its protein is CASTTGTSETQYF. The chain joins TRBV18 to TRBJ2-5; a possible D gene is TRBD1 (6 bases). V dropped 9 bases and J dropped 5 bases, with 16 bases sitting between them. The CDR3 contains 13 residues. The V gene's germline CDR1 is KGHSH and CDR2 LQKENI.

The rearrangement uses TRBV19 and TRBJ2-1; D is possibly TRBD1 or TRBD2 (5 bases each). The CDR3 spans 13 residues. Looked up from germline, CDR1 is LNHDA and CDR2 is SQIVND (reference sequence). The V end lost 3 bases, the J end lost 9 bases, and 12 bases lay between the germline ends. CDR3 sequence: CASSIEGLAEQFF. CDR3 sequence (DNA): TGTGCCAGTAGTATTGAGGGGCTGGCTGAGCAGTTCTTC.